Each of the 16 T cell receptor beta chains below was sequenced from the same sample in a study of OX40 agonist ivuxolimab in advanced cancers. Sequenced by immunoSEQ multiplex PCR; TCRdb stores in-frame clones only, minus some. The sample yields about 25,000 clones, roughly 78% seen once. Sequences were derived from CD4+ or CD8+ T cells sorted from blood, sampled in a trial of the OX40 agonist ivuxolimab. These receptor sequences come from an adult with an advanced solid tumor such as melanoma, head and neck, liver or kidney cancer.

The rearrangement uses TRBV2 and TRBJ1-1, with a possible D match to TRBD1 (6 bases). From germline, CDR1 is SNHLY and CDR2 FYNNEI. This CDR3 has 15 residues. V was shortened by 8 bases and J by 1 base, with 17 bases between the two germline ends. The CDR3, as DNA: TGTGCCAGCCCTGGGGGGCTGGGGCGGAACACTGAAGCTTTCTTT. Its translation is CASPGGLGRNTEAFF. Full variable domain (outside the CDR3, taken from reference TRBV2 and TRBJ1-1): EPEVTQTPSHQVTQMGQEVILRCVPISNHLYFYWYRQILGQKVEFLVSFYNNEISEKSEIFDDQFSVERPDGSNFTLKIRSTKLEDSAMYFCASPGGLGRNTEAFFGQGTRLTVV.

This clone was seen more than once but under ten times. The CDR3 sequence is CASSFGHQYEQYF. CDR3 bases: TGTGCCAGCAGCTTCGGACACCAATACGAGCAGTACTTC. The chain has TRBV28 and TRBJ2-7, with D possibly matching TRBD1 (5 bases). The CDR3 has 13 residues. V lost 6 bases and J lost 4, with 13 bases in between. Per germline, CDR1 MDHEN and CDR2 SYDVKM.

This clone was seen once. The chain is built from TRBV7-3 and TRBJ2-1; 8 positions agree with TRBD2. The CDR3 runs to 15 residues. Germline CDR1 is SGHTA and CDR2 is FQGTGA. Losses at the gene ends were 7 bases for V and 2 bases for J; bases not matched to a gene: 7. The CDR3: CASTLSGSPYNEQFF. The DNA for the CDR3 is TGTGCCAGCACCCTGAGCGGGAGTCCCTACAATGAGCAGTTCTTC. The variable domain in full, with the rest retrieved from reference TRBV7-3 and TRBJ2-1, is GAGVSQTPSNKVTEKGKYVELRCDPISGHTALYWYRQSLGQGPEFLIYFQGTGAADDSGLPNDRFFAVRPEGSVSTLKIQRTERGDSAVYLCASTLSGSPYNEQFFGPGTRLTVL.

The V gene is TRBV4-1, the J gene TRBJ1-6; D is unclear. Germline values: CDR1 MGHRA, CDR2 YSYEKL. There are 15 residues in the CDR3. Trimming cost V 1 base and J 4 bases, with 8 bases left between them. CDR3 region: CASSQVPVYNSPLHF. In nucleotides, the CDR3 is TGCGCCAGCAGCCAAGTGCCAGTTTATAATTCACCCCTCCACTTT.

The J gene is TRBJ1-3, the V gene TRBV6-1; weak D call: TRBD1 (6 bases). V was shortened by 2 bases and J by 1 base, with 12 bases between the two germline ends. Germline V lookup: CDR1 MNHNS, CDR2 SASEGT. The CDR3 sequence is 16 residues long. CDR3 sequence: CASSESRGSSGNTIYF. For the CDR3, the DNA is TGTGCCAGCAGTGAATCGAGGGGGAGTTCTGGAAACACCATATATTTT.

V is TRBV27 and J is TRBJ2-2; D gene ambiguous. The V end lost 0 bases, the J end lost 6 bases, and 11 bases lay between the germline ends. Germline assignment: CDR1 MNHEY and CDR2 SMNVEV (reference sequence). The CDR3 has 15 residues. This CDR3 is CASSLSIVSPGELFF. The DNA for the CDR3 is TGTGCCAGCAGTTTATCGATTGTAAGCCCCGGGGAGCTGTTTTTT.

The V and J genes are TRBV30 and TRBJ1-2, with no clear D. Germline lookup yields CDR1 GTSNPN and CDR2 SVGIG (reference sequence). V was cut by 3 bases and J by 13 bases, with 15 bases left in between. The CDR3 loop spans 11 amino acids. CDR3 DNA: TGTGCCTGGAGCCTCGACGGGCTGGGCACCTTC. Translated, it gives CAWSLDGLGTF.

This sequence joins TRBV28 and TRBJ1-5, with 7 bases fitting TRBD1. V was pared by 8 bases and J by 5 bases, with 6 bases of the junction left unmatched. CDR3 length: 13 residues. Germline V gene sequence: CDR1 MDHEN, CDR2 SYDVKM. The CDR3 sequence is CASVTRGHQPQHF. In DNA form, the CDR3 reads TGTGCCAGCGTAACAAGGGGGCATCAGCCCCAGCATTTT.

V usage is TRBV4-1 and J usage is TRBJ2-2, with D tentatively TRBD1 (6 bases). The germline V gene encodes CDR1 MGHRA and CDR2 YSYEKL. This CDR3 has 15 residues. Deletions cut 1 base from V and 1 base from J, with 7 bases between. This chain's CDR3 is CASSQVGQNTGELFF. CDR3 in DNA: TGCGCCAGCAGCCAAGTGGGACAGAACACCGGGGAGCTGTTTTTT.

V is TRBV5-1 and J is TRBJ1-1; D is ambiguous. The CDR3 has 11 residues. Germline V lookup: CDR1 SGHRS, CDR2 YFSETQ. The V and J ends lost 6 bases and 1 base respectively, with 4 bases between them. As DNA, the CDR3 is TGCGCCAGCACCAAGAACACTGAAGCTTTCTTT. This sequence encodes CASTKNTEAFF.

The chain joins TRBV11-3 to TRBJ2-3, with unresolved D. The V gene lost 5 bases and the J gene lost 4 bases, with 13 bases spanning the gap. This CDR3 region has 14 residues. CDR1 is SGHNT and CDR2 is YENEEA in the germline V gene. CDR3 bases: TGTGCCAGCAGCAAACCTGGGGTCGCAGATACGCAGTATTTT. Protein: CASSKPGVADTQYF.

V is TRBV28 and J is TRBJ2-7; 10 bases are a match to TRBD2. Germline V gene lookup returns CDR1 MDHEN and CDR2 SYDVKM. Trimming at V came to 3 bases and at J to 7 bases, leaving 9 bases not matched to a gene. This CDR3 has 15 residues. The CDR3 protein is CASSLMSGRASEQYF. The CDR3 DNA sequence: TGTGCCAGCAGTTTGATGAGCGGGAGGGCCTCAGAGCAGTACTTC.

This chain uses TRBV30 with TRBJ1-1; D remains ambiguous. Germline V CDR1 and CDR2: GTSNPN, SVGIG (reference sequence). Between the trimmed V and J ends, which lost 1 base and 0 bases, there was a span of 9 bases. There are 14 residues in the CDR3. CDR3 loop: CAWSARHLNTEAFF. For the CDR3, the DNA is TGTGCCTGGAGTGCTCGGCATCTGAACACTGAAGCTTTCTTT.

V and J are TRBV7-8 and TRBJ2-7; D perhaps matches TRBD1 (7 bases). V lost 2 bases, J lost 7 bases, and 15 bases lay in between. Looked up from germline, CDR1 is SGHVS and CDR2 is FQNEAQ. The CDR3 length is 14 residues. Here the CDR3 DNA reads TGTGCCAGCAGCTTACAGGGGGGTTTGAGGGAGCAGTACTTC. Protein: CASSLQGGLREQYF. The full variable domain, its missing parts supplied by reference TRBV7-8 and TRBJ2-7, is GAGVSQSPRYKVAKRGQDVALRCDPISGHVSLFWYQQALGQGPEFLTYFQNEAQLDKSGLPSDRFFAERPEGSVSTLKIQRTQQEDSAVYLCASSLQGGLREQYFGPGTRLTVT.

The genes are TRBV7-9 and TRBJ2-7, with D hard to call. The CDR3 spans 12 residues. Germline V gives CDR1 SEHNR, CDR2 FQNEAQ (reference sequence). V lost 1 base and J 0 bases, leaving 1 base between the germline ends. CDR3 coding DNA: TGTGCCAGCAGCTTAGTCTCCTACGAGCAGTACTTC. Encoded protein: CASSLVSYEQYF. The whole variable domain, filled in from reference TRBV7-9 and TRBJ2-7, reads DTGVSQNPRHKITKRGQNVTFRCDPISEHNRLYWYRQTLGQGPEFLTYFQNEAQLEKSRLLSDRFSAERPKGSFSTLEIQRTEQGDSAMYLCASSLVSYEQYFGPGTRLTVT.

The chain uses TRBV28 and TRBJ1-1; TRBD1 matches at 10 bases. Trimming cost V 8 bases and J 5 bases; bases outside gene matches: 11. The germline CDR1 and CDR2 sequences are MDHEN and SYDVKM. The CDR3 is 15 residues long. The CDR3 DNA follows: TGTGCCAGCGTATCTCGGGGGACAGGGGCGACTGAAGCTTTCTTT. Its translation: CASVSRGTGATEAFF.